One and the same sample provided the 23 T cell receptor beta chains below, sequenced in a study of cytomegalovirus exposure and HLA in healthy donors. This table comes from immunoSEQ multiplex PCR, and its TCRdb copy is limited to in-frame clones, with some not included. The sample yields some 240,000 clones, less than 85% seen once. Sequencing was performed on PBMCs. These receptors were collected from a woman under 30 in good health and CMV-seronegative.

This chain uses TRBV5-1 with TRBJ1-3; maybe TRBD1 (6 bases). Trimming pared 0 bases from V and 0 bases from J, leaving 13 bases between. Germline V lookup: CDR1 SGHRS, CDR2 YFSETQ. The CDR3 has 17 amino acids. This CDR3 is CASSLGPQGPSGNTIYF. CDR3 DNA sequence: TGCGCCAGCAGCTTGGGCCCCCAGGGGCCCTCTGGAAACACCATATATTTT. The variable domain in full, completed from reference TRBV5-1 and TRBJ1-3, reads KAGVTQTPRYLIKTRGQQVTLSCSPISGHRSVSWYQQTPGQGLQFLFEYFSETQRNKGNFPGRFSGRQFSNSRSEMNVSTLELGDSALYLCASSLGPQGPSGNTIYFGEGSWLTVV.

CDR3 sequence: CASTIVRNTGELFF. The CDR3 DNA reads as TGTGCCAGCACAATCGTAAGGAACACCGGGGAGCTGTTTTTT. This chain links TRBV2 with TRBJ2-2, with D hard to call. V was shortened by 7 bases and J by 1 base, with 10 bases between the two germline ends. Germline assignment: CDR1 SNHLY and CDR2 FYNNEI. This CDR3 is 14 amino acids long.

This clone is a singleton in its sample. The rearrangement links TRBV4-2 to TRBJ2-3, with D possibly TRBD2 on 5 matching bases. This CDR3 contains 15 residues. Trimming removed 0 bases at V and 5 bases at J, with 12 bases between. CDR1 LGHNA and CDR2 YNFKEQ come from the germline V gene. The CDR3 nucleotides are TGTGCCAGCAGCCAAGATAAGGGCCGGGGAGATACGCAGTATTTT. Protein: CASSQDKGRGDTQYF.

The V gene is TRBV30, the J gene TRBJ2-7, with no clear D. The germline gives CDR1 GTSNPN, CDR2 SVGIG (reference sequence). Trimming shortened V by 1 base and J by 3 bases, and 13 bases separated the two germline ends. This CDR3 contains 14 residues. The CDR3 spells CAWSDRVKYYEQYF. The CDR3 coding sequence is TGTGCCTGGAGTGATCGGGTGAAGTACTACGAGCAGTACTTC.

The chain couples TRBV28 to TRBJ1-3; 7 positions match TRBD1. Per the germline V gene, CDR1 is MDHEN and CDR2 is SYDVKM. CDR3 size: 16 residues. Unmatched junction bases numbered 7, after V lost 1 base and J lost 4 bases. The chain's CDR3 is CASSLSGQGGGNTIYF. As DNA, the CDR3 is TGTGCCAGCAGTTTATCTGGGCAGGGGGGCGGAAACACCATATATTTT.

V usage is TRBV5-6 and J usage is TRBJ2-3; a possible D gene is TRBD2 (6 bases). The CDR3 extends over 15 amino acids. Germline CDR1 SGHDT, CDR2 YYEEEE. Trimming cost V 3 bases and J 3 bases, with 14 bases left between them. For the CDR3, the DNA is TGTGCCAGCAGCTGGAGGGAGGTTGGAACAGATACGCAGTATTTT. Translated, it gives CASSWREVGTDTQYF.

This sequence joins TRBV18 and TRBJ1-1; 8 bases fit TRBD1. Trimming removed 3 bases from V and 4 bases from J; junction bases left unmatched: 4. Germline CDR1 reads KGHSH; CDR2 reads LQKENI. The length of the CDR3 is 14 residues. The CDR3 sequence: CASSPGQGTTEAFF. The CDR3 nucleotides are TGTGCCAGCTCACCTGGACAGGGTACCACTGAAGCTTTCTTT.

The chain uses TRBV6-1 and TRBJ1-1; no clear D gene. Germline V CDR1 and CDR2: MNHNS, SASEGT. The ends were cut back, 4 bases at V and 4 bases at J, with 22 bases in the middle. The CDR3 runs 17 residues. The DNA for the CDR3 is TGTGCCAGCAGTGGTCCCCCTCGAAGACTTCGGGTCACTGAAGCTTTCTTT. This codes for CASSGPPRRLRVTEAFF.

The chain couples TRBV30 to TRBJ2-5; 10 bases line up with TRBD1. CDR3 length equals 14 residues. Germline trimming cut 4 bases from V and 1 base from J; bases unmatched to any gene: 3. CDR1 is GTSNPN and CDR2 is SVGIG in the germline V gene (reference sequence). The CDR3 here is CAWNRDRGQETQYF. CDR3 nucleotides: TGTGCCTGGAACCGGGACAGGGGCCAAGAGACCCAGTACTTC.

The chain has TRBV10-3 and TRBJ2-7; 8 bases map to TRBD1. CDR3 length: 13 amino acids. Germline CDR1 reads ENHRY; CDR2 reads SYGVKD. V lost 3 bases and J lost 3; bases outside the gene matches: 1. The CDR3 nucleotides read TGTGCCATCAGTGACAGGGGGCACTACGAGCAGTACTTC. Its translation is CAISDRGHYEQYF.

This sequence joins TRBV21-1 and TRBJ2-7; the table names TRBD1, a call not compared with the DNA. TRBV21-1 has pseudogene status. The CDR3 runs to 12 residues. CDR3 nucleotides: TGTGCCAGCAGCTCGCCGGGACAGGGCTTTTACTTC. Its translation: CASSSPGQGFYF.

This chain uses TRBV2 with TRBJ2-2; D is perhaps TRBD2 (6 bases). The CDR3 runs 15 residues. The germline V gene encodes CDR1 SNHLY and CDR2 FYNNEI. V gave up 1 base and J gave up 4 bases, with 10 bases separating them. CDR3 DNA: TGTGCCAGCAGTGAAGAAGGAGGGCGCACCGGGGAGCTGTTTTTT. Residues: CASSEEGGRTGELFF.

This clone was seen just once. This chain uses TRBV29-1 with TRBJ2-5; 10 bases fit TRBD2. This CDR3 is built from 16 residues. The V segment lost 2 bases and the J segment 5 bases; nucleotides outside the gene matches: 11. Germline V gene sequence: CDR1 SQVTM, CDR2 ANQGSEA. CDR3 in DNA: TGCAGCGTTGAAAAGAGCGGGAGGGGTTTTGGGGAGACCCAGTACTTC. Translating gives CSVEKSGRGFGETQYF. The variable domain in full, with the rest retrieved from reference TRBV29-1 and TRBJ2-5, is SAVISQKPSRDICQRGTSLTIQCQVDSQVTMMFWYRQQPGQSLTLIATANQGSEATYESGFVIDKFPISRPNLTFSTLTVSNMSPEDSSIYLCSVEKSGRGFGETQYFGPGTRLLVL.

This sequence joins TRBV30 and TRBJ2-1; 12 positions match TRBD2. This CDR3 has 16 amino acids. Trimming cost V 3 bases and J 8 bases; bases outside gene matches: 11. Germline V CDR1 and CDR2: GTSNPN, SVGIG (reference sequence). The CDR3 spells CAWSRSWTSGEDEQFF. DNA of the CDR3: TGTGCCTGGAGCCGTTCTTGGACTAGCGGGGAGGATGAGCAGTTCTTC.

This clone appeared once. This sequence joins TRBV28 and TRBJ1-2; D remains ambiguous. CDR3 size: 14 residues. With 6 bases removed from V and 8 bases from J, the gap between germline ends came to 19 bases. The germline V gene has CDR1 MDHEN and CDR2 SYDVKM. CDR3 nucleotide sequence: TGTGCCAGCAGAACCACACTCTCCGCACGAGGCTACACCTTC. Translating it yields CASRTTLSARGYTF.

For this clone: At the DNA level, this CDR3 is encoded by other sequences in the same sample as well. The chain employs TRBV28 and TRBJ1-5; D is undetermined. CDR1 and CDR2 (germline): MDHEN, SYDVKM. The CDR3 consists of 12 residues. Between the trimmed V and J ends, which lost 8 bases and 1 base, there was a span of 6 bases. CDR3 DNA sequence: TGTGCCAGCCGTCAAAGCAATCAGCCCCAGCATTTT. This codes for CASRQSNQPQHF.

This clone was found once. This rearrangement joins TRBV19 to TRBJ2-3, with D perhaps matching TRBD1 or TRBD2 (5 bases each). Germline V gene data show CDR1 as LNHDA and CDR2 as SQIVND (reference sequence). The CDR3 is 15 residues long. With 6 bases removed from V and 4 bases from J, the gap between germline ends came to 17 bases. CDR3 bases: TGTGCCAGTAGATTGGGGCAGGGACGCGCAGATACGCAGTATTTT. Translating gives CASRLGQGRADTQYF.

This sequence joins TRBV7-2 and TRBJ2-7; TRBD1 matches at 7 bases. There are 13 residues in the CDR3. Trimming cost V 3 bases and J 7 bases; bases outside gene matches: 6. Germline CDR1 SGHTA, CDR2 FQGNSA. For the CDR3, the DNA is TGTGCCAGCAGCTTCGACAGGGTAGGGGAGCAGTACTTC. Amino acids: CASSFDRVGEQYF.

Concerning this clone itself: The sample contains more than one DNA sequence encoding this CDR3. The chain is built from TRBV2 and TRBJ1-1, with 7 bases fitting TRBD1. V lost 5 bases and J lost 2; bases outside the gene matches: 2. The CDR3 spans 13 residues. Germline V gene sequence: CDR1 SNHLY, CDR2 FYNNEI. The CDR3 nucleotides are TGTGCCAGCAGTAGGACAGGCAACACTGAAGCTTTCTTT. The encoded protein is CASSRTGNTEAFF.

The gene calls are TRBV5-1 and TRBJ2-1, with 7 bases matching TRBD1. Germline V CDR1 and CDR2: SGHRS, YFSETQ. The CDR3 covers 15 residues. V shed 4 bases, J shed 2 bases, and the junction held 6 bases outside the gene matches. The CDR3 spells CASSTRQGTYNEQFF. The CDR3 DNA sequence: TGCGCCAGCAGCACTCGACAGGGCACCTACAATGAGCAGTTCTTC.

The CDR3 here is CASSFPRASGEQFF. DNA for the CDR3: TGTGCCAGCAGCTTTCCCCGCGCTTCGGGTGAGCAGTTCTTC. The rearrangement joins TRBV9 to TRBJ2-1; no definite D call. Per germline, CDR1 SGDLS and CDR2 YYNGEE. Deletions cut 4 bases from V and 9 bases from J, with 17 bases between. The CDR3 is 14 residues long.

The chain employs TRBV6-5 and TRBJ2-5; D not resolved. The V gene lost 6 bases and the J gene lost 4 bases, with 12 bases spanning the gap. Looked up from germline, CDR1 is MNHEY and CDR2 is SVGAGI. The CDR3 has 13 amino acids. CDR3 in amino acids: CASSLLEGETQYF. CDR3 nucleotide sequence: TGTGCCAGCAGCCTACTGGAAGGAGAGACCCAGTACTTC.

This chain connects TRBV5-4 to TRBJ2-7, with 12 bases identical to TRBD2. Germline loops: CDR1 SGHNT, CDR2 YYREEE (reference sequence). Losses at the gene ends were 0 bases for V and 3 bases for J; bases not matched to a gene: 4. CDR3 length: 16 residues. In DNA, the CDR3 is TGTGCCAGCAGCTTGGGTCCGACTAGCGGGAGCTACGAGCAGTACTTC. Protein sequence: CASSLGPTSGSYEQYF.